This T cell receptor (beta chain) is from a study of OX40 agonist ivuxolimab in advanced cancers. About the investigation overall: The costimulatory receptor OX40 (CD134) was targeted by ivuxolimab, a fully human IgG2 agonistic monoclonal antibody. Peripheral TCRbeta sequencing was intended to test whether TCR sequence diversity was altered and clonal T-cell expansion was caused by ivuxolimab. In the dose-escalation cohort, 70% to 85% of patients were male, and the mean age was approximately 64 years, with a range of roughly 20 to 80. Three dose-escalation patients achieved partial responses, one with hepatocellular carcinoma and two with cutaneous melanoma. Prior anti-PD-1, anti-PD-L1 or anti-CTLA-4 therapy was permitted, and 40% of dose-escalation patients had received checkpoint inhibitors. The paper reports the monotherapy dose-escalation portion (N of about 47 patients) of the phase I ivuxolimab trial. Of the approximately 50 dose-escalation patients, hepatocellular carcinoma was present in approximately 20, melanoma in some 15, renal cell carcinoma in 9 and head and neck cancer in 9. Intravenous ivuxolimab was administered to patients every 2 weeks at six dose levels: 0.01, 0.1, 0.3, 1.5, 3 and 10 mg/kg.

The V end loses 1 base and the J end loses 8 bases, and a stretch of 9 bases separates them. From its cysteine to its phenylalanine, the CDR3 spans 13 amino acids. Only the CDR3 region is kept as DNA, spanning 39 bases read in frame from base 1. CDR1 and CDR2, looked up from the germline V gene, are SGHTA and FQGNSA. For sequencing of the TCRbeta CDR3 region, genomic DNA was extracted from the sorted cells. TCRbeta CDR3 regions were sequenced using the immunoSEQ Assay. Imported from immuneACCESS, the table was reduced by TCRdb to in-frame sequences with V and J called. These copies leave out some clones; in studies compared against another copy, an unresolved V gene accounts for under half, and the cause of the remainder is not known. The sample table contains 90,000 or so clones; only one count was recorded for roughly nine tenths of them. The biggest ten clones account for 0.3% to 0.4% of the sample.

This clone appeared once. The target of this receptor is not known. Per-base qualities were not stored, and no clone one base away is much larger. The paper as a whole reports these results and caveats: At doses of 0.1 to 3.0 mg/kg, clonal expansion of both CD4+ and CD8+ blood T cells was observed from baseline to week 6. In partial responders in the 0.1-3.0 mg/kg groups, normalized peripheral clonal expansion was found to be among the lowest, especially among CD8+ T cells. Low levels of normalized T-cell clonal expansion were also seen in some patients who did not respond. On average, CD8+ T cells showed more expanded clones than CD4+ T cells after ivuxolimab. The antigen specificity of the peripheral T cells that underwent clonal expansion was not determined.

The trial excluded patients who had a history of autoimmune disease or who were on systemic immunosuppression. Peripheral blood for TCR sequencing was collected from all dose cohorts at baseline, on cycle 4 day 1, and on cycle 7 day 1. The samples were taken from a phase I, first-in-human, multicenter, open-label dose-escalation trial of ivuxolimab. Adults with locally advanced or metastatic melanoma, renal cell carcinoma, hepatocellular carcinoma or head and neck squamous cell carcinoma were enrolled in the trial. Before TCR sequencing, CD4+ and CD8+ T cells were separately sorted from peripheral blood.

The rearrangement joined TRBV7-2 to TRBJ2-4, and possibly TRBD2, on 6 matching bases. The input for sequencing was CD4+ or CD8+ T cells sorted from blood, taken in a trial of the OX40 agonist ivuxolimab. The clonotype was recovered from an adult with an advanced solid tumor such as melanoma, head and neck, liver or kidney cancer. The nucleotide sequence reads as follows: TGTGCCAGCAGCTTAGGTAGCGGAGACATTCAGTACTTC. This codes for CASSLGSGDIQYF.